Following are 17 T cell receptor beta chains from one sample sequenced in a study of cytomegalovirus exposure and HLA in healthy donors. The PCR made use of 60 Vbeta and 13 Jbeta primers. Data came from immunoSEQ multiplex PCR; TCRdb stores just in-frame clones and leaves some out. In the table there are about 210,000 clones, 70% to 80% of which are singletons. The sample taken for sequencing was PBMCs. All receptors come from a male donor in good health and CMV-seropositive.

The chain's CDR3 is CASSLMLAGGADNEQFF. CDR3 nucleotides: TGTGCCAGCAGCCTAATGCTAGCGGGAGGAGCGGACAATGAGCAGTTCTTC. This chain uses TRBV4-2 with TRBJ2-1; 11 bases are shared with TRBD2. J was trimmed by 5 bases and V by 4 bases; bases with no gene match: 10. This CDR3 region has 17 residues. Germline CDR1 and CDR2: LGHNA and YNFKEQ.

A word on this clone: One end of the junction fails to match germline, which may point to a read error. The genes are TRBV7-6 and TRBJ2-7; 7 positions agree with TRBD2. CDR3 length: 17 residues. The germline V gene has CDR1 SGHVS and CDR2 FNYEAQ. CDR3 residues: CASSLQSLPGRTYGQYF. The CDR3 DNA reads TGTGCCAGCAGCTTACAGTCGTTACCCGGGAGGACATACGGGCAGTACTTC.

The chain carries TRBV7-6 and TRBJ2-7, with 8 bases that match TRBD2. CDR1 is SGHVS and CDR2 is FNYEAQ in the germline V gene. The CDR3 is 15 residues long. The trim removed 5 bases at V and 7 bases at J, leaving 13 bases unmatched. CDR3 bases: TGTGCCAGCAGCCGGACGGGGGGGCCCGATGGGGAGCAGTACTTC. Its protein is CASSRTGGPDGEQYF.

V and J are TRBV7-2 and TRBJ2-7; TRBD2 matches 7 bases. The CDR3 extends over 14 amino acids. CDR1 SGHTA and CDR2 FQGNSA come from the germline V gene. Trimming removed 4 bases from V and 6 bases from J; junction bases left unmatched: 9. The CDR3 loop reads CASSSKAGSGEQYF. CDR3 in DNA: TGTGCCAGCAGCTCTAAAGCGGGGTCTGGCGAGCAGTACTTC. Looking up the rest from reference TRBV7-2 and TRBJ2-7 gives the full variable domain: GAGVSQSPSNKVTEKGKDVELRCDPISGHTALYWYRQSLGQGLEFLIYFQGNSAPDKSGLPSDRFSAERTGGSVSTLTIQRTQQEDSAVYLCASSSKAGSGEQYFGPGTRLTVT.

The V gene is TRBV11-2, the J gene TRBJ1-4, with 10 nucleotides matching TRBD1. The CDR3 is made up of 14 amino acids. CDR1 SGHAT and CDR2 FQNNGV come from the germline V gene. The V gene end was trimmed by 5 bases and the J gene end by 5 bases; junction bases not matched to a gene: 2. CDR3 nucleotides: TGTGCCAGCAGCGGGGGACAGGGGAATGAAAAACTGTTTTTT. This sequence encodes CASSGGQGNEKLFF. Combining the CDR3 with reference TRBV11-2 and TRBJ1-4 gives the whole variable domain EAGVAQSPRYKIIEKRQSVAFWCNPISGHATLYWYQQILGQGPKLLIQFQNNGVVDDSQLPKDRFSAERLKGVDSTLKIQPAKLEDSAVYLCASSGGQGNEKLFFGSGTQLSVL.

The V call is TRBV7-9, the J call TRBJ2-1; possibly TRBD1 for D (5 bases). This CDR3 is 15 amino acids long. Germline loops: CDR1 SEHNR, CDR2 FQNEAQ (reference sequence). V was clipped by 0 bases and J by 4 bases, with 10 bases between them. The CDR3 sequence: CASSLAAGNYNEQFF. The CDR3 bases are TGTGCCAGCAGCTTAGCGGCAGGGAATTACAATGAGCAGTTCTTC.

As for this clone: A read error may account for a junction end that differs from germline. The chain couples TRBV6-1 to TRBJ2-1; D is undetermined. This CDR3 spans 13 amino acids. Looked up from germline, CDR1 is MNHNS and CDR2 is SASEGT. The CDR3 coding sequence is TGTGCCAGCAGTGAAGAGTTCTACCATGAGCAGTTCTTC. Translation: CASSEEFYHEQFF.

CDR3 residues: CASSPQGAASGANVLTF. The CDR3 nucleotides are TGTGCCAGCTCACCACAGGGGGCGGCCTCTGGGGCCAACGTCCTGACTTTC. V gene TRBV18 combines with J gene TRBJ2-6, with 7 bases lining up with TRBD1. CDR1 and CDR2 from the germline V gene are KGHSH and LQKENI. Trimming removed 1 base from V and 0 bases from J; junction bases left unmatched: 3. This CDR3 is built from 17 residues.

The V and J genes are TRBV27 and TRBJ1-1; D remains ambiguous. There are 13 residues in the CDR3. Trimming removed 7 bases from V and 7 bases from J, with 16 bases in between. Germline CDR1 and CDR2: MNHEY and SMNVEV (reference sequence). CDR3 nucleotide sequence: TGTGCCAGCAACGACGGTGTAGCAGATGAAGCTTTCTTT. It specifies CASNDGVADEAFF.

This clone appeared a single time. The V call is TRBV7-8, the J call TRBJ1-4, with D uncertain. The CDR3 is 14 amino acids. Deletions cut 5 bases from V and 0 bases from J, with 7 bases between. Looked up from germline, CDR1 is SGHVS and CDR2 is FQNEAQ. CDR3 residues: CASSKPATNEKLFF. The CDR3 DNA is TGTGCCAGCAGCAAGCCTGCAACTAATGAAAAACTGTTTTTT.

V gene TRBV9 combines with J gene TRBJ2-1; D may be TRBD2 (6 bases). The CDR3 has 14 residues. CDR1 is SGDLS and CDR2 is YYNGEE in the germline V gene. The V end lost 3 bases, the J end lost 4 bases, and 11 bases lay between the germline ends. The CDR3 DNA reads TGTGCCAGCAGCGCACTCCGGGGGTACAATGAGCAGTTCTTC. It specifies CASSALRGYNEQFF.

CDR3 loop: CASSLGVGGPRGALQYNEQFF. The CDR3 bases are TGCGCCAGCAGCTTGGGGGTCGGGGGGCCACGCGGGGCCCTCCAGTACAATGAGCAGTTCTTC. This sequence joins TRBV5-1 and TRBJ2-1; perhaps TRBD2 as D (7 bases). Germline CDR1 and CDR2: SGHRS and YFSETQ. V lost 0 bases, J lost 4 bases, and 29 bases lay in between. The length of the CDR3 is 21 residues.

The chain couples TRBV7-9 to TRBJ2-6; TRBD1 agrees at 9 bases. Germline CDR1 and CDR2: SEHNR and FQNEAQ (reference sequence). The V and J ends lost 10 bases and 1 base, in that order; junction bases with no gene match: 5. The CDR3 has 15 amino acids. CDR3 coding DNA: TGTGCCACCCTACAGGGGGCGTCTGGGGCCAACGTCCTGACTTTC. Amino acid sequence: CATLQGASGANVLTF.

The chain recombines TRBV11-3 with TRBJ2-2; D might be TRBD2 (6 bases). Germline values: CDR1 SGHNT, CDR2 YENEEA. This CDR3 region has 12 residues. Trimming removed 7 bases at V and 6 bases at J, with 9 bases between. The CDR3 is CASTGEAGELFF. The CDR3 nucleotides read TGTGCCAGCACCGGGGAGGCCGGGGAGCTGTTTTTT.

The CDR3 sequence: CASSYTPGTGAYEQYF. The CDR3 DNA follows: TGTGCCAGCAGTTATACTCCCGGGACAGGGGCCTACGAGCAGTACTTC. The gene calls are TRBV6-5 and TRBJ2-7; 10 positions match TRBD1. The CDR3 sequence is 16 residues long. Unmatched junction bases numbered 7, after V lost 3 bases and J lost 2 bases. Per the germline V gene, CDR1 is MNHEY and CDR2 is SVGAGI.

The V and J genes are TRBV27 and TRBJ2-2; 8 positions match TRBD2. Germline lookup yields CDR1 MNHEY and CDR2 SMNVEV (reference sequence). This CDR3 spans 16 amino acids. Trimming took 6 bases from V and 7 from J; bases not matched to a gene: 13. CDR3 nucleotide sequence: TGTGCCAGCAGCCAACCCGGGACTAGGGGAATCGGGGAGCTGTTTTTT. It translates to CASSQPGTRGIGELFF.

Worth noting for this clone: Other nucleotide sequences in the sample specify the same CDR3. V gene TRBV5-6 combines with J gene TRBJ1-2, with 7 bases matching TRBD1. V lost 4 bases, J lost 5 bases, and 5 bases stayed unmatched. The CDR3 consists of 13 residues. The germline V gene encodes CDR1 SGHDT and CDR2 YYEEEE. CDR3 nucleotides: TGTGCCAGCAGCCTAGACAGGGATTATGGCTACACCTTC. Encoded protein: CASSLDRDYGYTF.